Each of the 25 T cell receptor beta chains below was sequenced from the same sample in a study of blood T cell repertoires in COVID-19 (TCRdb year 2020). The method was the immunoSEQ multiplex PCR assay. This immuneACCESS table, as held by TCRdb, lists in-frame sequences with V and J called but not all clones. Of the missing ones, under half trace to an unresolved V gene in checked studies; the others have no known cause. For this sample the table gives roughly 250,000 clones, of which more than 80% were detected only once. Roughly 5% of the sample belongs to the ten largest clones. Specimen: peripheral blood. Source of these receptors: a human donor in a cohort sampled during active COVID-19.

The J gene is TRBJ1-1, the V gene TRBV10-3, with D perhaps TRBD1 (5 bases). Germline loops: CDR1 ENHRY, CDR2 SYGVKD. CDR3 size: 15 residues. Trimming took 8 bases from V and 0 from J, leaving 16 bases between them. The CDR3, as DNA: TGTGCCATCCTGGGGGACTTGGGTGTGAACACTGAAGCTTTCTTT. Translating it yields CAILGDLGVNTEAFF.

This chain connects TRBV5-5 to TRBJ1-1, with a possible D match to TRBD1 (6 bases). V lost 4 bases and J 0 bases, leaving 13 bases between the germline ends. The V gene's germline CDR1 is SGHKS and CDR2 YYEKEE (reference sequence). This CDR3 is 15 amino acids long. The CDR3 DNA reads as TGTGCCAGCAGCCTGGGGGGCGGTATGAACACTGAAGCTTTCTTT. It encodes CASSLGGGMNTEAFF.

This clone was observed a few times. The chain recombines TRBV6-5 with TRBJ2-7, with D possibly being TRBD2 (5 bases). Trimming left V 2 bases short and J 6 bases short, with 11 bases between. Per germline, CDR1 MNHEY and CDR2 SVGAGI. The CDR3 is 13 amino acids. The CDR3 bases are TGTGCCAGCAGTTACCCGGGGTTGCGCGAGCAGTACTTC. Translation gives CASSYPGLREQYF.

The chain joins TRBV27 to TRBJ1-5; 10 bases map to TRBD1. Looked up from germline, CDR1 is MNHEY and CDR2 is SMNVEV (reference sequence). V lost 3 bases and J lost 3; bases outside the gene matches: 2. The CDR3 consists of 15 residues. Written as DNA, the CDR3 is TGTGCCAGCAGTTTGGGACAGGGGTACAATCAGCCCCAGCATTTT. This gives the protein CASSLGQGYNQPQHF.

This chain connects TRBV2 to TRBJ1-2; 8 nucleotides align to TRBD1. There are 15 residues in the CDR3. The germline V gene encodes CDR1 SNHLY and CDR2 FYNNEI. With 7 bases clipped from V and 8 bases from J, the junction kept 15 bases outside the gene matches. This CDR3 reads CASIPLQGALGGYTF. As DNA, the CDR3 is TGTGCCAGCATACCCTTGCAGGGGGCTCTAGGAGGCTACACCTTC.

The chain is built from TRBV5-1 and TRBJ2-2; a weak D match, TRBD2 (6 bases). CDR3 length: 14 residues. Trimming removed 6 bases at V and 1 base at J, with 10 bases between. Germline loops: CDR1 SGHRS, CDR2 YFSETQ. Written as DNA, the CDR3 is TGCGCCAGCATGGTCGGGGGGAACACCGGGGAGCTGTTTTTT. It encodes CASMVGGNTGELFF.

The chain links TRBV10-3 to TRBJ2-7, with TRBD1 identical over 8 bases. This CDR3 region has 15 residues. Germline CDR1 is ENHRY and CDR2 is SYGVKD. V shed 3 bases, J shed 2 bases, and the junction held 6 bases outside the gene matches. The CDR3 region is CAISESTGAPYEQYF. In DNA, the CDR3 is TGTGCCATCAGTGAATCGACAGGGGCACCCTACGAGCAGTACTTC.

The gene calls are TRBV2 and TRBJ2-5, with 11 nucleotides matching TRBD2. V gave up 9 bases and J gave up 7 bases; unmatched junction bases: 10. Germline assignment: CDR1 SNHLY and CDR2 FYNNEI. The CDR3 is 14 amino acids. This chain's CDR3 is CASTGLAVAGTQYF. CDR3 coding DNA: TGTGCCAGTACGGGACTAGCGGTAGCTGGGACCCAGTACTTC. The full variable domain, its missing parts supplied by reference TRBV2 and TRBJ2-5, is EPEVTQTPSHQVTQMGQEVILRCVPISNHLYFYWYRQILGQKVEFLVSFYNNEISEKSEIFDDQFSVERPDGSNFTLKIRSTKLEDSAMYFCASTGLAVAGTQYFGPGTRLLVL.

The chain employs TRBV11-2 and TRBJ2-7; D is possibly TRBD1 (6 bases). The CDR3 sequence is 15 residues long. The V end lost 2 bases, the J end lost 1 base, and 12 bases lay between the germline ends. Germline V CDR1 and CDR2: SGHAT, FQNNGV. DNA of the CDR3: TGTGCCAGCAGCTTATTACTAGGGGGATCCTACGAGCAGTACTTC. Translated, it gives CASSLLLGGSYEQYF.

CDR3 in DNA: TGTGCCAGCAGCTTGGCCTTAGTGAGCACAGATACGCAGTATTTT. It translates to CASSLALVSTDTQYF. The rearrangement joins TRBV5-5 to TRBJ2-3; no clear D. V dropped 0 bases and J dropped 0 bases, with 8 bases sitting between them. In germline, CDR1 is SGHKS, CDR2 YYEKEE (reference sequence). The CDR3 has 15 residues. Looking up the rest from reference TRBV5-5 and TRBJ2-3 gives the full variable domain: DAGVTQSPTHLIKTRGQQVTLRCSPISGHKSVSWYQQVLGQGPQFIFQYYEKEERGRGNFPDRFSARQFPNYSSELNVNALLLGDSALYLCASSLALVSTDTQYFGPGTRLTVL.

The chain has TRBV29-1 and TRBJ2-3, with 8 bases aligning to TRBD1. CDR1 is SQVTM, CDR2 ANQGSEA, per germline. V trimming: 7 bases; J trimming: 3 bases; junction bases outside the gene matches: 12. The CDR3 sequence is 15 residues long. CDR3 loop: CSGRQGAFLTDTQYF. CDR3 nucleotides: TGCAGCGGCCGGCAGGGGGCATTCTTGACAGATACGCAGTATTTT.

J is TRBJ2-7 and V is TRBV19; 11 nucleotides align to TRBD1. CDR3 size: 14 residues. Trimming cost V 6 bases and J 4 bases; bases outside gene matches: 5. The germline gives CDR1 LNHDA, CDR2 SQIVND (reference sequence). CDR3 sequence: CASRIGQGAYEQYF. The CDR3 coding sequence is TGTGCCAGTAGGATCGGACAGGGGGCTTACGAGCAGTACTTC.

The chain employs TRBV6-5 and TRBJ1-2, with 7 bases identical to TRBD1. V lost 10 bases, J lost 4 bases, and 12 bases stayed unmatched. The CDR3 is made up of 14 amino acids. Germline values: CDR1 MNHEY, CDR2 SVGAGI. CDR3 bases: TGTGCCACTAGACTGACAGGGCTAACCTATGGCTACACCTTC. Protein product: CATRLTGLTYGYTF.

The chain uses TRBV18 and TRBJ2-1; maybe TRBD1 (6 bases). Deletions cut 2 bases from V and 12 bases from J, with 14 bases between. There are 13 residues in the CDR3. Germline CDR1 is KGHSH and CDR2 is LQKENI. Here the CDR3 DNA reads TGTGCCAGCTCACCAAAGGACCCGACAGGGCAGTTCTTC. It specifies CASSPKDPTGQFF.

The CDR3 region is CASRVYDAGDTQYF. CDR3 sequence (DNA): TGTGCCAGCAGGGTGTACGATGCGGGGGATACGCAGTATTTT. The rearrangement uses TRBV27 and TRBJ2-3, with D possibly being TRBD2 (6 bases). Trimming shortened V by 6 bases and J by 6 bases, and 16 bases separated the two germline ends. The CDR3 spans 14 residues. CDR1 is MNHEY, CDR2 SMNVEV, per germline (reference sequence).

The chain carries TRBV7-2 and TRBJ2-2; maybe TRBD2 (7 bases). The CDR3 is 18 amino acids. CDR1 and CDR2 from the germline V gene are SGHTA and FQGNSA. The V gene lost 3 bases and the J gene lost 0 bases, with 17 bases spanning the gap. In DNA, the CDR3 is TGTGCCAGCAGCTTGAGGGGGGGGCGAATATCGAACACCGGGGAGCTGTTTTTT. It is translated as CASSLRGGRISNTGELFF.

The V and J genes are TRBV7-9 and TRBJ2-2; D is undetermined. Per germline, CDR1 SEHNR and CDR2 FQNEAQ (reference sequence). V lost 5 bases and J lost 1, with 11 bases in between. The CDR3 is made up of 15 amino acids. Written as DNA, the CDR3 is TGTGCCAGCAGCCGAAGACGAGGGAACACCGGGGAGCTGTTTTTT. Translation gives CASSRRRGNTGELFF.

The V gene is TRBV20-1, the J gene TRBJ2-1, with D perhaps matching TRBD1 (6 bases). Germline V gene lookup returns CDR1 DFQATT and CDR2 SNEGSKA (reference sequence). There are 14 residues in the CDR3. V shed 3 bases and J shed 9 bases, with 18 bases lying between them. CDR3 in amino acids: CSASFGSQGSEQFF. The DNA of the CDR3 is TGCAGTGCTAGTTTTGGGAGTCAGGGGAGTGAGCAGTTCTTC.

The gene calls are TRBV5-6 and TRBJ1-2, with D possibly being TRBD1 (5 bases). This CDR3 is built from 13 residues. Looked up from germline, CDR1 is SGHDT and CDR2 is YYEEEE. Trimming stripped 2 bases from V and 5 bases from J, with 10 bases between. The CDR3 coding sequence is TGTGCCAGCAGCTTAACAGGTTTATATGGCTACACCTTC. This gives the protein CASSLTGLYGYTF.

J is TRBJ2-7 and V is TRBV5-4; D not certain. CDR3 length: 12 residues. V dropped 5 bases and J dropped 7 bases, with 13 bases sitting between them. Germline V gene lookup returns CDR1 SGHNT and CDR2 YYREEE (reference sequence). This chain's CDR3 is CASRDSKGEQYF. The CDR3, as DNA: TGTGCCAGCAGAGACTCGAAAGGAGAGCAGTACTTC.

In its sample, this clone was seen once. The V gene is TRBV5-4, the J gene TRBJ2-1; TRBD2 matches 12 bases. Germline V gene sequence: CDR1 SGHNT, CDR2 YYREEE (reference sequence). V dropped 1 base and J dropped 8; count of bases not matched to a gene: 7. This CDR3 has 16 residues. The CDR3 sequence: CASSLRLAGEFDEQFF. The CDR3 nucleotides are TGTGCCAGCAGCTTGCGACTAGCGGGGGAGTTCGATGAGCAGTTCTTC.

The rearrangement joins TRBV3-1 (or the pseudogene TRBV3-2) to TRBJ2-7; D is undetermined. Germline CDR1 reads LGHDT; CDR2 reads YNNKEL (reference sequence). This CDR3 comprises 14 residues. The V gene lost 3 bases and the J gene lost 3 bases, with 12 bases spanning the gap. This CDR3 reads CASSQYGRSYEQYF. The CDR3 region has the DNA TGTGCCAGCAGCCAGTACGGTAGGAGCTACGAGCAGTACTTC.

The chain joins TRBV20-1 to TRBJ2-1, with D maybe TRBD2 (5 bases). The V end was cut by 2 bases, the J end by 10 bases, with 9 bases between. The germline V gene encodes CDR1 DFQATT and CDR2 SNEGSKA (reference sequence). The CDR3 runs to 11 residues. DNA of the CDR3: TGCAGTGCTAGAAACAGCGGAGAGCAGTTCTTC. Its translation: CSARNSGEQFF.

The chain couples TRBV5-4 to TRBJ2-5, with 10 bases fitting TRBD2. Germline CDR1 is SGHNT and CDR2 is YYREEE (reference sequence). V shed 3 bases, J shed 1 base, and the junction held 3 bases outside the gene matches. This CDR3 contains 15 residues. CDR3 residues: CASSSKREGQETQYF. The CDR3 DNA sequence: TGTGCCAGCAGCTCCAAGCGGGAGGGCCAAGAGACCCAGTACTTC.

This clone was observed a few times. The rearrangement uses TRBV5-1 and TRBJ2-2, with 7 bases identical to TRBD1. Germline V gene data show CDR1 as SGHRS and CDR2 as YFSETQ. This CDR3 is 15 amino acids long. V trimming: 4 bases; J trimming: 6 bases; junction bases outside the gene matches: 9. CDR3 nucleotide sequence: TGCGCCAGCAGCCCCTGGGACAGTTTATCCGGGGAGCTGTTTTTT. It encodes CASSPWDSLSGELFF.